The 21 T cell receptor beta chains given below trace back to one sample, sequenced in a study of cytomegalovirus exposure and HLA in healthy donors. It was with 60 Vbeta and 13 Jbeta primers that the PCR ran. Sequencing was performed with immunoSEQ multiplex PCR; in TCRdb, only in-frame clones are kept and a portion is missing. Among roughly 98,000 clones, approximately 80% were seen once, and the ten largest hold 7.5% to 9%. Material for sequencing was PBMCs. All receptors come from a female donor in good health and CMV-seronegative.

This chain uses TRBV11-2 with TRBJ1-1; 7 positions agree with TRBD1. This CDR3 is 13 amino acids long. Per the germline V gene, CDR1 is SGHAT and CDR2 is FQNNGV. The trim removed 5 bases at V and 5 bases at J, leaving 5 bases unmatched. The CDR3 DNA reads as TGTGCCAGCAGCCTGGACAGGATTACTGAAGCTTTCTTT. It is translated as CASSLDRITEAFF.

In its sample, this clone was seen once. V and J are TRBV5-1 and TRBJ2-2; 11 bases are a match to TRBD2. The CDR3 totals 16 residues. Trimming cost V 1 base and J 6 bases; bases outside gene matches: 5. The germline CDR1 and CDR2 sequences are SGHRS and YFSETQ. CDR3: CASSLRSSGGPGELFF. CDR3 in DNA: TGCGCCAGCAGCTTGAGGTCTAGCGGGGGGCCCGGGGAGCTGTTTTTT. Using reference TRBV5-1 and TRBJ2-2 for the parts outside the CDR3, the full variable domain is KAGVTQTPRYLIKTRGQQVTLSCSPISGHRSVSWYQQTPGQGLQFLFEYFSETQRNKGNFPGRFSGRQFSNSRSEMNVSTLELGDSALYLCASSLRSSGGPGELFFGEGSRLTVL.

The rearrangement uses TRBV2 and TRBJ2-5; D is possibly TRBD1 (6 bases). V lost 4 bases and J lost 1, with 13 bases in between. This CDR3 has 15 amino acids. Germline V gives CDR1 SNHLY, CDR2 FYNNEI. The CDR3 loop reads CASSAMGASQETQYF. The CDR3, as DNA: TGTGCCAGCAGTGCAATGGGGGCCTCCCAAGAGACCCAGTACTTC.

This clone showed up just once. The V gene is TRBV30, the J gene TRBJ2-1, with 11 bases that match TRBD2. Germline CDR1 GTSNPN, CDR2 SVGIG (reference sequence). J lost 6 bases, V lost 2 bases, and 6 bases had no gene match. The length of the CDR3 is 15 residues. The CDR3 loop reads CAWSWASGRSNEQFF. Written as DNA, the CDR3 is TGTGCCTGGAGTTGGGCTAGCGGGAGGTCCAATGAGCAGTTCTTC.

The gene calls are TRBV10-1 and TRBJ2-1; 7 bases match TRBD1. The ends lost 3 bases at V and 9 bases at J; junction bases unmatched: 26. The CDR3 loop spans 20 amino acids. CDR1 and CDR2 from the germline V gene are WNHNN and SYGVQD (reference sequence). Here the CDR3 DNA reads TGCGCCAGCAGTGAAAGGGAAGACAGGGTTATTCCTCTAGCTTTGGGTGAGCAGTTCTTC. Protein: CASSEREDRVIPLALGEQFF.

This clone has just a few counts. The rearrangement joins TRBV5-6 to TRBJ2-5, with a tentative D call TRBD1 (6 bases). Germline CDR1 SGHDT, CDR2 YYEEEE. Trimming took off 4 bases at V and 3 bases at J, with 19 bases between the two ends. The CDR3 is 16 amino acids. The CDR3 here is CASSPSQGRGKETQYF. The CDR3 nucleotides read TGTGCCAGCAGCCCCTCCCAGGGGAGAGGTAAAGAGACCCAGTACTTC.

This chain connects TRBV5-5 to TRBJ2-7, with 9 positions matching TRBD1. Germline values: CDR1 SGHKS, CDR2 YYEKEE (reference sequence). There are 16 residues in the CDR3. V lost 0 bases to trimming and J lost 1 base; unmatched junction nucleotides: 5. CDR3 sequence reads: CASSLGPGQGSYEQYF. Written as DNA, the CDR3 is TGTGCCAGCAGCTTGGGTCCGGGACAGGGTTCCTACGAGCAGTACTTC.

The chain combines TRBV5-5 with TRBJ1-2, with D perhaps matching TRBD1 (5 bases). Trimming stripped 1 base from V and 1 base from J, with 17 bases between. Germline V gene data show CDR1 as SGHKS and CDR2 as YYEKEE (reference sequence). CDR3 length: 17 residues. The CDR3: CASSLSTDRLYNYGYTF. In DNA form, the CDR3 reads TGTGCCAGCAGCTTGTCGACAGACCGTCTTTATAACTATGGCTACACCTTC.

The chain carries TRBV6-1 and TRBJ2-1; perhaps TRBD2 as D (6 bases). This CDR3 spans 13 amino acids. Germline V gene sequence: CDR1 MNHNS, CDR2 SASEGT. V was shortened by 6 bases and J by 9 bases, with 15 bases between the two germline ends. The CDR3 nucleotides read TGTGCCAGCAGCCCTTCCCTGGGAGGTGAGCAGTTCTTC. Amino acids: CASSPSLGGEQFF.

The rearrangement joins TRBV4-2 to TRBJ1-2; TRBD1 agrees at 8 bases. Per germline, CDR1 LGHNA and CDR2 YNFKEQ. The CDR3 is 13 residues long. The trim removed 3 bases at V and 6 bases at J, leaving 3 bases unmatched. CDR3 nucleotides: TGTGCCAGCAGCCAGGACAGGGTCAATGGCTACACCTTC. Translating it yields CASSQDRVNGYTF.

The chain employs TRBV28 and TRBJ2-5, with a possible D match to TRBD1 (5 bases). The J call is in doubt because the DNA end fits TRBJ2-7 better. Germline V gene lookup returns CDR1 MDHEN and CDR2 SYDVKM. The CDR3 has 11 residues. The CDR3 DNA is TGTGCCAGCGTTAGGGGATACGAGCAGTACTTC. The encoded protein is CASVRGYEQYF.

In this sample, this clone turned up a few times. The chain joins TRBV7-2 to TRBJ2-7, with unresolved D. CDR3 size: 13 residues. The germline CDR1 and CDR2 sequences are SGHTA and FQGNSA. V was trimmed by 4 bases and J by 3 bases, leaving 10 bases between them. The CDR3 reads CASSSDTFYEQYF. The CDR3 DNA sequence: TGTGCCAGCAGCTCAGACACCTTCTACGAGCAGTACTTC. Looking up the rest from reference TRBV7-2 and TRBJ2-7 gives the full variable domain: GAGVSQSPSNKVTEKGKDVELRCDPISGHTALYWYRQSLGQGLEFLIYFQGNSAPDKSGLPSDRFSAERTGGSVSTLTIQRTQQEDSAVYLCASSSDTFYEQYFGPGTRLTVT.

The genes are TRBV6-5 and TRBJ1-2; D possibly corresponds to TRBD1 (6 bases). This CDR3 contains 14 residues. The V gene lost 7 bases and the J gene lost 3 bases, with 15 bases spanning the gap. Germline V gene lookup returns CDR1 MNHEY and CDR2 SVGAGI. CDR3 in amino acids: CASTQRDTYYGYTF. CDR3 nucleotide sequence: TGTGCCAGCACCCAGAGGGACACGTACTATGGCTACACCTTC.

The V call is TRBV5-6, the J call TRBJ2-5, with 12 nucleotides matching TRBD2. CDR3 length: 14 residues. Per germline, CDR1 SGHDT and CDR2 YYEEEE. V trimming: 0 bases; J trimming: 9 bases; junction bases outside the gene matches: 3. The CDR3 DNA reads as TGTGCCAGCAGCTTGGAGGGGACTAGCGGGCCCCAGTACTTC. This encodes CASSLEGTSGPQYF.

The chain employs TRBV7-6 and TRBJ1-5; D gene unclear. This CDR3 contains 13 residues. V lost 1 base, J lost 4 bases, and 5 bases lay in between. Germline V gene lookup returns CDR1 SGHVS and CDR2 FNYEAQ. This chain's CDR3 is CASSLERNQPQHF. CDR3 nucleotides: TGTGCCAGCAGCTTAGAGCGGAATCAGCCCCAGCATTTT.

V and J are TRBV9 and TRBJ1-2; 7 positions match TRBD1. Germline-derived CDR1 and CDR2 are SGDLS and YYNGEE. Trimming took 5 bases from V and 3 from J; bases not matched to a gene: 4. The CDR3 is 13 residues long. Here the CDR3 reads CASSSGTDYGYTF. CDR3 bases: TGTGCCAGCAGTTCCGGGACAGACTATGGCTACACCTTC.

V usage is TRBV4-3 and J usage is TRBJ2-5, with D perhaps matching TRBD2 (6 bases). The CDR3 length is 16 residues. Trimming took off 1 base at V and 4 bases at J, with 16 bases between the two ends. CDR1 LGHNA and CDR2 YSLEER come from the germline V gene. The CDR3 region has the DNA TGCGCCAGCAGCCAAGTCGCGGGATTAGCGACAGAGACCCAGTACTTC. The encoded protein is CASSQVAGLATETQYF.

The CDR3 DNA reads TGTGCCTGGAGGCTCTATCCTAGCGGGAGGTACAATGAGCAGTTCTTC. Amino acid sequence: CAWRLYPSGRYNEQFF. The chain links TRBV30 to TRBJ2-1, with TRBD2 matching over 11 bases. The CDR3 covers 16 residues. Germline CDR1 and CDR2: GTSNPN and SVGIG (reference sequence). The ends lost 3 bases at V and 4 bases at J; junction bases unmatched: 8. The whole variable domain, filled in from reference TRBV30 and TRBJ2-1, reads SQTIHQWPATLVQPVGSPLSLECTVEGTSNPNLYWYRQAAGRGLQLLFYSVGIGQISSEVPQNLSASRPQDRQFILSSKKLLLSDSGFYLCAWRLYPSGRYNEQFFGPGTRLTVL.

The chain uses TRBV7-3 and TRBJ2-7; the match to TRBD2 covers 10 bases. The ends lost 5 bases at V and 1 base at J; junction bases unmatched: 5. CDR1 and CDR2 (germline): SGHTA, FQGTGA. The CDR3 spans 15 residues. CDR3 in amino acids: CASSKLAGLSYEQYF. DNA of the CDR3: TGTGCCAGCAGCAAACTAGCGGGACTGTCCTACGAGCAGTACTTC.

V is TRBV5-5 and J is TRBJ2-4; 10 nucleotides align to TRBD2. CDR1 SGHKS and CDR2 YYEKEE come from the germline V gene (reference sequence). The CDR3 loop spans 12 amino acids. V dropped 4 bases and J dropped 14; count of bases not matched to a gene: 6. The CDR3 bases are TGTGCCAGCAGCCTAGCCGGGACTAGCGAGTACTTC. This encodes CASSLAGTSEYF.

The chain has TRBV6-6 and TRBJ2-1; 7 bases fit TRBD1. This CDR3 has 16 residues. The germline gives CDR1 MNHNY, CDR2 SVGAGI (reference sequence). V trimming: 8 bases; J trimming: 5 bases; junction bases outside the gene matches: 15. CDR3 region: CASAPGLGGGNNEQFF. The CDR3 bases are TGTGCCAGCGCCCCCGGATTAGGGGGCGGAAACAATGAGCAGTTCTTC.